The clone carrying this T cell receptor (beta chain) came up many times. The antigen remains undetermined. The sample comes from a study of response to subunit inactivated influenza vaccine. TCRdb itself ran the RT-PCR reads through MiXCR, one entry per CDR3 protein. In the table there are around 570,000 distinct CDR3 sequences, 7.6% of which are singletons. Study outcomes and limitations: Authors suggested that a seasonal influenza vaccination recruits few new T cells each time.

The CDR3 consists of 12 residues. CDR1 and CDR2 (germline): SNHLY, FYNNEI. Trimming pared 6 bases from V and 9 bases from J, leaving 12 bases between. This TCR derives from a man between 50 and 70 years old who received an inactivated influenza vaccine. The chain combines TRBV2 with TRBJ1-5, with D unresolved. The sample was PBMCs from blood, taken roughly 24 months after vaccination. CDR3 region: CASSELGRPQHF. CDR3 nucleotides: TGTGCCAGCAGCGAACTAGGGAGGCCCCAGCATTTT. Complete variable domain (other parts from reference TRBV2 and TRBJ1-5): EPEVTQTPSHQVTQMGQEVILRCVPISNHLYFYWYRQILGQKVEFLVSFYNNEISEKSEIFDDQFSVERPDGSNFTLKIRSTKLEDSAMYFCASSELGRPQHFGDGTRLSIL.